This TCR beta chain was obtained from a study of PD-1 blockade in classical Hodgkin lymphoma. The study, taken as a whole, reports: Exclusion applied to patients who initiated nivolumab less than 1 year following ASCT. CD4+ but not CD8+ TCR diversity rose significantly by C4D1.

Notes on this clone: Its specificity is unknown.

Clones were sequenced by immunoSEQ multiplex PCR, and TCRdb holds only the in-frame ones, with some missing. This sample has 40,000 to 55,000 clones, with around nine tenths found just once. The trim removed 6 bases at V and 3 bases at J, leaving 23 bases unmatched. Germline values: CDR1 MNHEY, CDR2 SMNVEV (reference sequence). CDR3 length equals 19 residues. Each and every patient relapsed after autologous stem cell transplantation, and patients got differing brentuximab vedotin exposure. The chain carries TRBV27 and TRBJ2-7, with 7 bases fitting TRBD2. The sequencing here drew on peripheral blood mononuclear cells (PBMCs), taken at baseline. This TCR was recovered from a human donor with classical Hodgkin lymphoma. The CDR3 coding sequence is TGTGCCAGCAGCATTCAAGGACTTACGGGGGGAGGCCGTCTCTACGAGCAGTACTTC. The encoded protein is CASSIQGLTGGGRLYEQYF.